These 30 T cell receptor beta chains came from one sample sequenced in a study of blood T cells in healthy people across ages. The authors ran a second PCR of roughly 6 to 12 cycles using a sample-barcoded 5' primer and a J-beta primer mix. One entry per CDR3 protein, called by TCRdb with MiXCR from the 5' RACE reads. The repertoire holds about 930,000 distinct CDR3 sequences, 25% to 35% seen once, with roughly a tenth in the top ten. The same data also contributed to another study, on T cells of mothers and their children.

Sequencing used blood. These receptors originate from a woman between 40 and 55 years old in good health.

Regarding this clonotype: An end of the junction does not agree with germline; a read error may underlie this. The rearrangement uses TRBV12-3 or TRBV12-4 and TRBJ1-2; no definite D call. The CDR3 loop spans 13 amino acids. CDR3 sequence (DNA): TGTGGCAGCAGTCAAATCGGGGACTATGGCTACACCTTC. It yields the protein CGSSQIGDYGYTF.

On this clonotype: An end of the junction does not agree with germline; a read error may underlie this. The chain employs TRBV7-2 and TRBJ2-1; a weak D match, TRBD2 (6 bases). The CDR3 is made up of 15 amino acids. Germline CDR1 reads SGHTA; CDR2 reads FQGNSA. DNA for the CDR3: TGTGCCAGCAGCTTAGGTGCGCGGAGGGGCAATGGGCAGTTCTTC. Protein product: CASSLGARRGNGQFF.

This clonotype was detected many times. The chain employs TRBV10-3 and TRBJ1-2, with unresolved D. The germline V gene encodes CDR1 ENHRY and CDR2 SYGVKD. V lost 6 bases to trimming and J lost 4 bases, with 12 bases between them. The CDR3 totals 13 residues. CDR3 DNA: TGTGCCATCAGCGCCGAGGGAGGCTATGGCTACACCTTC. Translated: CAISAEGGYGYTF.

A single count supports this clonotype. A much larger clone is a single base away; this may be a read error. This chain links TRBV12-3 or TRBV12-4 with TRBJ2-1; 14 bases are shared with TRBD2. The CDR3 is made up of 18 amino acids. CDR3 loop: CASRPGTSGGRIVREHFF. For the CDR3, the DNA is TGTGCCAGCCGCCCGGGGACTAGCGGGGGTCGAATAGTTCGTGAGCACTTCTTC.

In its sample, this clonotype was seen a few times. The V call is TRBV7-8, the J call TRBJ1-2, with 11 bases lining up with TRBD1. After removal of 4 bases from V and 5 bases from J, the junction contained 6 bases not matched to a gene. Germline CDR1 and CDR2: SGHVS and FQNEAQ. This CDR3 spans 15 amino acids. The CDR3 DNA reads TGTGCCAGCAGCTCGCCCGGGACAGGGGGATATGGCTACACCTTC. This translates into CASSSPGTGGYGYTF. The variable domain in full, with the rest retrieved from reference TRBV7-8 and TRBJ1-2, is GAGVSQSPRYKVAKRGQDVALRCDPISGHVSLFWYQQALGQGPEFLTYFQNEAQLDKSGLPSDRFFAERPEGSVSTLKIQRTQQEDSAVYLCASSSPGTGGYGYTFGSGTRLTVV.

This clonotype showed up just a few times. The chain employs TRBV3-1 and TRBJ1-5; no reliable D call. CDR3 length: 14 amino acids. CDR1 and CDR2 from the germline V gene are LGHDT and YNNKEL (reference sequence). V gave up 1 base and J gave up 7 bases, with 11 bases separating them. This CDR3 reads CASSQALTDQPQHF. The CDR3 nucleotides read TGTGCCAGCAGCCAAGCCCTCACCGACCAGCCCCAGCATTTT.

This clonotype was found a few times. A read error may account for a junction end that differs from germline. The V gene is TRBV5-1, the J gene TRBJ1-1; a weak D match, TRBD1 (5 bases). Germline CDR1 SGHRS, CDR2 YFSETQ. This CDR3 region has 13 residues. DNA of the CDR3: TGCGTCAGCAGCTACGACAGTAACACTGAAGCTTTCTTT. Translating it yields CVSSYDSNTEAFF.

The CDR3 region has the DNA TGCGCCAGCAGCCGGCAGGGTGGCGGCTACCAAGAGACCCAGTACTTC. Its protein is CASSRQGGGYQETQYF. The V gene is TRBV4-1, the J gene TRBJ2-5, with D possibly TRBD1 on 5 matching bases. V lost 4 bases and J 0 bases, leaving 15 bases between the germline ends. The CDR3 covers 16 residues. Germline CDR1 and CDR2: MGHRA and YSYEKL.

In regard to this clonotype: A much larger clone is a single base away; this may be a read error. The chain recombines TRBV7-2 with TRBJ2-7, with 12 bases lining up with TRBD2. This CDR3 is 16 amino acids long. Germline V gives CDR1 SGHTA, CDR2 FQGNSA. The CDR3 DNA sequence: TGTGCCGGCAGCTTAGTACTAGCGGGGGGAGGTTACGAGCAGTACTTC. Translation gives CAGSLVLAGGGYEQYF.

V usage is TRBV12-3 or TRBV12-4 and J usage is TRBJ2-7, with 9 positions matching TRBD2. The CDR3 spans 15 residues. Trimming at V came to 6 bases and at J to 4 bases, leaving 10 bases not matched to a gene. CDR3 nucleotides: TGTGCCAGCAGCCCCCGGACTAGCGAGAGATACGAGCAGTACTTC. Protein sequence: CASSPRTSERYEQYF.

V gene TRBV6-2 or TRBV6-3 combines with J gene TRBJ2-5; TRBD2 aligns across 7 bases. Germline lookup yields CDR1 MNHEY and CDR2 SVGEGT. The CDR3 has 15 amino acids. With V trimmed by 0 bases and J by 7 bases, 8 bases remained unmatched. For the CDR3, the DNA is TGTGCCAGCAGTTACTCACCACAGACTAGCATGACCCAGTACTTC. The encoded protein is CASSYSPQTSMTQYF.

This clonotype was seen more than once but under ten times. The gene calls are TRBV7-8 and TRBJ2-5, with TRBD2 identical over 10 bases. Germline values: CDR1 SGHVS, CDR2 FQNEAQ. CDR3 length: 16 amino acids. The J segment lost 9 bases and the V segment lost 6 bases, leaving 16 bases of the junction unmatched. CDR3 loop: CASSQLAGGPSGAQYF. CDR3 sequence (DNA): TGTGCCAGCAGTCAGTTAGCGGGGGGCCCATCCGGGGCCCAGTACTTC. Full variable domain (remainder filled in from reference TRBV7-8 and TRBJ2-5): GAGVSQSPRYKVAKRGQDVALRCDPISGHVSLFWYQQALGQGPEFLTYFQNEAQLDKSGLPSDRFFAERPEGSVSTLKIQRTQQEDSAVYLCASSQLAGGPSGAQYFGPGTRLLVL.

The chain joins TRBV7-2 to TRBJ1-1; 12 nucleotides line up with TRBD1. V lost 3 bases and J lost 3; bases outside the gene matches: 2. The CDR3 totals 15 residues. The germline V gene encodes CDR1 SGHTA and CDR2 FQGNSA. This CDR3 reads CASSFRDRGHTEAFF. CDR3 nucleotide sequence: TGTGCCAGCAGCTTCCGGGACAGGGGGCACACTGAAGCTTTCTTT.

This clonotype was recorded a few times. V is TRBV6-1 and J is TRBJ2-4; TRBD2 agrees at 7 bases. Germline lookup yields CDR1 MNHNS and CDR2 SASEGT. This CDR3 has 13 amino acids. The V gene end was trimmed by 5 bases and the J gene end by 14 bases; junction bases not matched to a gene: 12. CDR3: CASSSPEKGREYF. In DNA form, the CDR3 reads TGTGCCAGCAGTTCCCCCGAGAAGGGGAGGGAGTACTTC.

This clonotype was observed a handful of times. The genes are TRBV20-1 and TRBJ2-7; 8 nucleotides match TRBD2. Per the germline V gene, CDR1 is DFQATT and CDR2 is SNEGSKA (reference sequence). The J segment lost 4 bases and the V segment lost 0 bases, leaving 8 bases of the junction unmatched. The CDR3 covers 15 residues. CDR3 DNA: TGCAGTGCTAGAGACCCGGTAGCGGGGAGGTACGAGCAGTACTTC. Translation gives CSARDPVAGRYEQYF.

The chain combines TRBV20-1 with TRBJ2-1; D possibly corresponds to TRBD2 (6 bases). Trimming shortened V by 4 bases and J by 7 bases, and 20 bases separated the two germline ends. Germline V lookup: CDR1 DFQATT, CDR2 SNEGSKA (reference sequence). The CDR3 is made up of 15 amino acids. CDR3 protein: CSAKQRSGVRNEQFF. CDR3 in DNA: TGCAGTGCTAAACAGCGGTCGGGGGTAAGGAATGAGCAGTTCTTC.

The chain carries TRBV5-5 and TRBJ2-7; perhaps TRBD1 as D (7 bases). This CDR3 comprises 14 residues. V was trimmed by 4 bases and J by 0 bases, leaving 11 bases between them. Germline CDR1 is SGHKS and CDR2 is YYEKEE (reference sequence). The CDR3 is CASSAGQHSYEQYF. The CDR3 DNA sequence: TGTGCCAGCAGCGCGGGACAGCACTCCTACGAGCAGTACTTC.

As concerns this clonotype: In this CDR3 the conserved last residue, phenylalanine or tryptophan, is missing, so a read error is likely. This chain joins TRBV11-2 and TRBJ2-7; D not certain. The germline V gene encodes CDR1 SGHAT and CDR2 FQNNGV. V lost 6 bases and J lost 5, with 11 bases in between. CDR3 length: 12 amino acids. The CDR3, as DNA: TGTGCCAGCAGTTCGGCCGACCACGAGCAGTACTTA. Amino acid sequence: CASSSADHEQYL.

At least ten counts were recorded for this clonotype. V is TRBV7-2 and J is TRBJ1-5; D is ambiguous. V was clipped by 1 base and J by 0 bases, with 7 bases between them. Per the germline V gene, CDR1 is SGHTA and CDR2 is FQGNSA. The CDR3 has 15 residues. CDR3 DNA sequence: TGTGCCAGCAGCTTAGGACGGAATAGCAATCAGCCCCAGCATTTT. Amino acids: CASSLGRNSNQPQHF.

The CDR3 region is CASNGGGSSSYNEQFF. CDR3 bases: TGTGCCAGCAATGGTGGCGGGTCAAGCTCCTACAATGAGCAGTTCTTC. The V gene is TRBV28, the J gene TRBJ2-1, with a possible D match to TRBD2 (5 bases). V was cut by 7 bases and J by 0 bases, with 16 bases left in between. This CDR3 has 16 amino acids. From germline, CDR1 is MDHEN and CDR2 SYDVKM. Supplemented by reference TRBV28 and TRBJ2-1, the full variable domain reads DVKVTQSSRYLVKRTGEKVFLECVQDMDHENMFWYRQDPGLGLRLIYFSYDVKMKEKGDIPEGYSVSREKKERFSLILESASTNQTSMYLCASNGGGSSSYNEQFFGPGTRLTVL.

The chain links TRBV12-3 or TRBV12-4 to TRBJ1-2; 7 bases agree with TRBD1. This CDR3 region has 15 residues. The ends lost 6 bases at V and 2 bases at J; junction bases unmatched: 9. The CDR3, as DNA: TGTGCCAGCAGACTAGCTTCGACAGGGAACTATGGCTACACCTTC. It encodes CASRLASTGNYGYTF.

The sample holds a few counts of this clonotype. DNA for the CDR3: TGTGCCAGCAGCTCCCCGTGGGGAACCCAAGAGACCCAGTACTTC. It yields the protein CASSSPWGTQETQYF. This chain links TRBV7-2 with TRBJ2-5; D remains unclear. V gave up 4 bases and J gave up 1 base, with 13 bases separating them. The CDR3 covers 15 residues. The germline V gene has CDR1 SGHTA and CDR2 FQGNSA.

This clonotype was detected a few times. The chain carries TRBV15 and TRBJ2-1; D call uncertain. Germline V gene sequence: CDR1 LNHNV, CDR2 YYDKDF (reference sequence). CDR3 length equals 16 residues. V lost 4 bases, J lost 1 base, and 14 bases lay in between. The CDR3 reads CATSMTQVASYNEQFF. The CDR3 nucleotides read TGTGCCACCAGCATGACCCAAGTGGCATCCTACAATGAGCAGTTCTTC.

The genes are TRBV27 and TRBJ2-1; 8 nucleotides agree with TRBD2. CDR1 is MNHEY and CDR2 is SMNVEV in the germline V gene (reference sequence). The CDR3 loop spans 16 amino acids. V trimming: 8 bases; J trimming: 10 bases; junction bases outside the gene matches: 19. CDR3 protein: CASSLGAGGTIREQFF. CDR3 nucleotide sequence: TGTGCCAGCTCGTTAGGGGCGGGGGGCACAATACGAGAGCAGTTCTTC.

This clonotype was counted many times. In nucleotides, the CDR3 is TGTGCCAGCAGTGAATTCGGGGAGACCCAGTACTTC. Residues: CASSEFGETQYF. The genes are TRBV25-1 and TRBJ2-5; D is undetermined. Trimming cost V 1 base and J 5 bases, with 5 bases left between them. Germline CDR1 and CDR2: MGHDK and SYGVNS. The CDR3 contains 12 residues.

Many counts were recorded for this clonotype. This chain uses TRBV7-9 with TRBJ2-7, with TRBD1 matching 7 bases. With 8 bases clipped from V and 2 bases from J, the junction kept 3 bases outside the gene matches. The CDR3 extends over 12 amino acids. Germline V gene data show CDR1 as SEHNR and CDR2 as FQNEAQ (reference sequence). CDR3 sequence (DNA): TGTGCCAGCGGGACAGTCCCCTACGAGCAGTACTTC. It yields the protein CASGTVPYEQYF.

About this clonotype: A much larger clone lies a single base off, so this may be a read error. V gene TRBV6-4 combines with J gene TRBJ1-5, with 7 nucleotides matching TRBD1. The CDR3 runs to 15 residues. Germline V gives CDR1 MRHNA, CDR2 SNTAGT. The CDR3 spells CASSPAGGSNQPRHF. CDR3 coding DNA: TGTGCCAGCAGTCCGGCAGGGGGGAGCAATCAGCCCCGGCATTTT.

The chain has TRBV20-1 and TRBJ1-2; 7 nucleotides match TRBD1. The CDR3 spans 13 residues. Trimming took 1 base from V and 3 from J; bases not matched to a gene: 2. Germline V gene data show CDR1 as DFQATT and CDR2 as SNEGSKA (reference sequence). The CDR3 spells CSARAGGHYGYTF. In DNA, the CDR3 is TGCAGTGCTAGAGCAGGGGGGCACTATGGCTACACCTTC.

In this sample, this clonotype turned up many times. The chain combines TRBV28 with TRBJ2-6, with D perhaps TRBD2 (6 bases). The CDR3 totals 17 residues. The V and J ends lost 7 bases and 1 base respectively, with 17 bases between them. The germline gives CDR1 MDHEN, CDR2 SYDVKM. The CDR3 DNA reads TGTGCCAGCAAAATCCTCTCGGGGGAGTCTGGGGCCAACGTCCTGACTTTC. It encodes CASKILSGESGANVLTF.

This clonotype was seen more than once but under ten times. The rearrangement joins TRBV20-1 to TRBJ2-7; 8 positions match TRBD2. V shed 4 bases, J shed 2 bases, and the junction held 22 bases outside the gene matches. Germline values: CDR1 DFQATT, CDR2 SNEGSKA (reference sequence). This CDR3 contains 19 residues. This CDR3 is CSATEPRTRGRGGAYEQYF. CDR3 in DNA: TGCAGTGCTACAGAGCCCAGGACTAGGGGACGGGGGGGGGCCTACGAGCAGTACTTC.